This record looks at one T cell receptor beta chain sequence and its context. Its antigen specificity is not known. Base qualities were left out, and no much larger clone turns up one base away. The data belong to a study of CD8 T cells in Susac syndrome (dated by TCRdb to the late 2010s). Regarding the study in general: Whether CD8+ T cell activation and differentiation in Susac syndrome was antigen driven was tested using repertoire sequencing.

For CDR1 and CDR2, the germline V gene lists SGDLS and YYNGEE. From its cysteine to its phenylalanine, the CDR3 spans 14 amino acids. The kept DNA is CDR3 alone, 42 bases in frame from the first base. The germline ends are 9 bases apart after V is trimmed by 0 bases and J by 8 bases. RNA was extracted with the RNeasy kit and roughly 0.45 to 1 ug was reverse transcribed using random hexamers. The immunoSEQ multiplex PCR assay, which covers 54 Vbeta and 13 Jbeta segments, was used to amplify TCR beta CDR3 regions. To correct PCR amplification bias, a synthetic template baseline was used for both primer optimization and computational correction. In the authors' own workflow: Reads were annotated to V, D and J genes per IMGT and analyzed with immunoSEQ Analyzer, keeping only productive sequences. Clonality was computed as one minus Shannon entropy normalized by log2 of the number of productive unique sequences. Public and private clones were assessed among the 100 most prevalent clones of each patient and control. Susac-specific clones were defined as absent from healthy and MS cohorts, about 1,100 published viral clones and other ImmuneACCESS disease sequences. In-frame beta chains were kept once TCRdb had trimmed the public reads at Q25 with fastp and called clones with MiXCR. Rows matching on CDR3 protein sequence are summarized as one entry with the most common DNA and genes. TCRdb assigned the V and J calls; the authors' analysis was not used. Across this sample there are roughly 200,000 distinct CDR3 sequences, with more than 85% seen only once. 0.082% of the sample is held by the ten biggest clonotypes.

The research as a whole found: The study acknowledged that relatively few individuals were included in the TCR sequencing and HLA analysis.

Peripheral blood CD8+ and CD4+ T cells from healthy donors, Susac syndrome patients and multiple sclerosis patients were profiled by high-throughput TCR beta sequencing. The multiple sclerosis controls were treatment-naive patients whose relapsing-remitting disease, either stable or active, fulfilled the revised McDonald criteria. Bulk CD8+ and CD4+ T cells were purified by magnetic negative isolation, while CD8+ TEMRA cells were enriched using FACS. Blood was drawn into EDTA tubes, processed within 24 hours, and PBMCs were isolated by density gradient centrifugation. PBMCs intended for TCR sequencing were cryopreserved in liquid nitrogen and were subsequently thawed in a 37 degrees C water bath. The sorted or isolated CD4+, CD8+ and CD8+ TEMRA cells reached a purity of at least 90%.

The receptor comes from a human donor with multiple sclerosis. The source material was CD4+ T cells from PBMCs. The chain was built from TRBV9 and TRBJ1-6; the D gene assignment is ambiguous. The CDR3 region has the sequence CASSVGQADSPLHF. The nucleotide sequence is given as TGTGCCAGCAGCGTAGGTCAGGCAGATTCACCCCTCCACTTT.